Listed here are 30 T cell receptor beta chains from one sample, sequenced in a study of blood T cell repertoires in COVID-19 (dated by TCRdb to 2020 to 2022). Library generation was performed with the immunoSEQ multiplex PCR assay. TCRdb's version of the immuneACCESS table is confined to in-frame rearrangements and falls short of the full clone set. An unresolved V gene accounts for under half of the shortfall where checked; the remainder is of unknown origin. This sample holds some 250,000 clones; about four fifths were observed only once. Of the sample, under 3% falls within the top ten clones. Sequencing was performed on peripheral blood. Every receptor here comes from a woman aged 55-69 years with active or convalescent COVID-19.

This clone was found a few times. The chain recombines TRBV12-3 or TRBV12-4 with TRBJ1-3; D remains unclear. Trimming pared 3 bases from V and 5 bases from J, leaving 2 bases between. The CDR3 is made up of 11 amino acids. The CDR3 spells CASSFRNTIYF. CDR3 sequence (DNA): TGTGCCAGCAGTTTTAGAAACACCATATATTTT.

The gene calls are TRBV5-4 and TRBJ1-2, with D perhaps matching TRBD1 (5 bases). There are 15 residues in the CDR3. Per the germline V gene, CDR1 is SGHNT and CDR2 is YYREEE (reference sequence). The V end lost 5 bases, the J end lost 0 bases, and 14 bases lay between the germline ends. In DNA form, the CDR3 reads TGTGCCAGCAGGATTGCGGGGCAATCTAACTATGGCTACACCTTC. Encoded protein: CASRIAGQSNYGYTF.

This clone was recorded only once. V gene TRBV29-1 combines with J gene TRBJ2-3; perhaps TRBD1 as D (5 bases). The V gene's germline CDR1 is SQVTM and CDR2 ANQGSEA. This CDR3 spans 14 amino acids. Deletions cut 1 base from V and 5 bases from J, with 13 bases between. As DNA, the CDR3 is TGCAGCGTTGAAGGGGGCATTCTTCAAGATACGCAGTATTTT. Its translation is CSVEGGILQDTQYF.

The chain combines TRBV5-5 with TRBJ2-5, with a possible D match to TRBD1 (6 bases). V lost 1 base, J lost 4 bases, and 11 bases lay in between. The CDR3 has 14 residues. Germline loops: CDR1 SGHKS, CDR2 YYEKEE (reference sequence). CDR3 in amino acids: CASSLSGQGETQYF. The CDR3 nucleotides read TGTGCCAGCAGCTTGTCGGGACAAGGAGAGACCCAGTACTTC.

The chain couples TRBV5-5 to TRBJ1-1, with a tentative D call TRBD1 (5 bases). CDR3 length equals 14 residues. Per the germline V gene, CDR1 is SGHKS and CDR2 is YYEKEE (reference sequence). V lost 1 base and J 4 bases, leaving 11 bases between the germline ends. CDR3 sequence (DNA): TGTGCCAGCAGCTTGCTTGGGCAGGGCACTGAAGCTTTCTTT. It codes for CASSLLGQGTEAFF.

The chain joins TRBV6-6 to TRBJ1-2, with 11 bases fitting TRBD1. The CDR3 is 16 residues long. The germline V gene has CDR1 MNHNY and CDR2 SVGAGI (reference sequence). V lost 4 bases and J lost 5; bases outside the gene matches: 9. The CDR3: CASSSRGQGVGYGYTF. The CDR3, as DNA: TGTGCCAGCAGTTCGAGGGGACAGGGGGTTGGGTATGGCTACACCTTC.

This chain uses TRBV7-8 with TRBJ1-1, with 7 bases aligning to TRBD1. CDR1 SGHVS and CDR2 FQNEAQ come from the germline V gene. The CDR3 covers 15 residues. V dropped 5 bases and J dropped 3; count of bases not matched to a gene: 9. CDR3 protein: CASSGGTASYTEAFF. The CDR3 DNA sequence: TGTGCCAGCAGCGGAGGGACAGCCAGTTACACTGAAGCTTTCTTT.

The gene calls are TRBV10-3 and TRBJ1-1; 10 nucleotides align to TRBD1. The CDR3 length is 14 residues. V lost 7 bases to trimming and J lost 0 bases; unmatched junction nucleotides: 2. Germline V gene data show CDR1 as ENHRY and CDR2 as SYGVKD. CDR3 amino acids: CAIKGTGVNTEAFF. The CDR3 coding sequence is TGTGCCATCAAGGGGACAGGGGTGAACACTGAAGCTTTCTTT.

Only a few counts were recorded for this clone. The chain couples TRBV6-5 to TRBJ2-7; weak D call: TRBD1 (5 bases). The germline V and J ends were trimmed by 7 bases and 3 bases, with 16 bases remaining between them. The CDR3 is made up of 14 amino acids. Germline V gene data show CDR1 as MNHEY and CDR2 as SVGAGI. The CDR3 DNA follows: TGTGCCAGCAAAGGGGCGGATAGGAACTACGAGCAGTACTTC. Its protein product is CASKGADRNYEQYF.

The rearrangement uses TRBV27 and TRBJ1-4, with D possibly being TRBD1 (5 bases). Trimming pared 5 bases from V and 8 bases from J, leaving 15 bases between. The CDR3 length is 14 residues. Per germline, CDR1 MNHEY and CDR2 SMNVEV (reference sequence). The CDR3 sequence is CASSPAGEEEKLFF. The CDR3 region has the DNA TGTGCCAGCAGTCCAGCGGGGGAGGAAGAAAAACTGTTTTTT.

This clone was seen just once. The CDR3 reads CASSFQSTGGQETQYF. Here the CDR3 DNA reads TGTGCCAGCAGCTTCCAGTCGACAGGTGGGCAAGAGACCCAGTACTTC. This rearrangement joins TRBV5-5 to TRBJ2-5, with TRBD1 as a possible D gene (6 bases). V gave up 2 bases and J gave up 2 bases, with 16 bases separating them. The CDR3 runs 16 residues. Germline V CDR1 and CDR2: SGHKS, YYEKEE (reference sequence).

V usage is TRBV4-3 and J usage is TRBJ1-1; 11 positions match TRBD1. Germline V gives CDR1 LGHNA, CDR2 YSLEER. The V and J ends lost 3 bases and 5 bases, in that order; junction bases with no gene match: 11. There are 17 residues in the CDR3. CDR3: CASSQKVSGTGGTEAFF. CDR3 bases: TGCGCCAGCAGCCAGAAGGTATCCGGGACAGGGGGTACTGAAGCTTTCTTT.

This clone has only a few counts. The chain recombines TRBV4-2 with TRBJ1-1, with D perhaps TRBD1 (5 bases). This CDR3 is 16 amino acids long. CDR1 and CDR2 (germline): LGHNA, YNFKEQ. V was pared by 0 bases and J by 1 base, with 12 bases between. The chain's CDR3 is CASSQEKTVKNTEAFF. The DNA of the CDR3 is TGTGCCAGCAGCCAAGAAAAGACAGTAAAGAACACTGAAGCTTTCTTT.

CDR3 in DNA: TGTGCCAGCAGCCCTTACCCACTTTATGGCTACACCTTC. Encoded protein: CASSPYPLYGYTF. The J gene is TRBJ1-2, the V gene TRBV11-2; D unresolved. The CDR3 totals 13 residues. CDR1 and CDR2 (germline): SGHAT, FQNNGV. The V end lost 5 bases, the J end lost 5 bases, and 12 bases lay between the germline ends.

The genes are TRBV2 and TRBJ2-3, with TRBD2 matching over 9 bases. The CDR3 runs 17 residues. Germline V gene sequence: CDR1 SNHLY, CDR2 FYNNEI. J gave up 0 bases and V 4 bases, and 8 bases lay outside the gene matches. DNA for the CDR3: TGTGCCAGCAGTGTCCAGCGGGGGGAACCTAGCACAGATACGCAGTATTTT. Translated: CASSVQRGEPSTDTQYF.

The chain carries TRBV2 and TRBJ1-1; unclear D gene. Deletions cut 3 bases from V and 1 base from J, with 9 bases between. CDR1 is SNHLY, CDR2 FYNNEI, per germline. The CDR3 has 14 amino acids. CDR3 region: CASSEGPENTEAFF. CDR3 bases: TGTGCCAGCAGTGAGGGCCCTGAGAACACTGAAGCTTTCTTT.

This chain joins TRBV14 and TRBJ1-2, with no clear D. There are 14 residues in the CDR3. Deletions cut 0 bases from V and 8 bases from J, with 13 bases between. Germline V gene data show CDR1 as SGHDN and CDR2 as FVKESK. The CDR3 sequence is CASSQDPLLGGYTF. The CDR3, as DNA: TGTGCCAGCAGCCAAGATCCCCTCCTCGGGGGCTACACCTTC.

The chain recombines TRBV6-2 or TRBV6-3 with TRBJ2-3, with TRBD2 identical over 14 bases. V trimming: 0 bases; J trimming: 4 bases; junction bases outside the gene matches: 6. The CDR3 extends over 18 amino acids. The germline V gene has CDR1 MNHEY and CDR2 SVGEGT. CDR3 sequence: CASSYSQGLAGGADTQYF. The CDR3 DNA sequence: TGTGCCAGCAGTTACTCCCAAGGACTAGCGGGGGGCGCAGATACGCAGTATTTT.

The chain joins TRBV1 to TRBJ1-6; the listed D gene, TRBD1, was not tested against the DNA. TRBV1 is listed as a pseudogene. This CDR3 is built from 17 residues. The CDR3 DNA is TGCACCAGCAGCCAAGACTTGGACAGGGTTTATAATTCACCCCTCCACTTT. Its translation is CTSSQDLDRVYNSPLHF.

The rearrangement uses TRBV15 and TRBJ1-2; no clear D. The CDR3 totals 15 residues. The germline V and J ends were trimmed by 0 bases and 5 bases, with 13 bases remaining between them. CDR1 and CDR2 from the germline V gene are LNHNV and YYDKDF (reference sequence). The CDR3 loop reads CATSREATKEYGYTF. In nucleotides, the CDR3 is TGTGCCACCAGCAGAGAGGCCACCAAGGAGTATGGCTACACCTTC.

The V gene is TRBV7-2, the J gene TRBJ2-5, with 7 bases that match TRBD2. CDR3 length: 16 residues. V lost 6 bases, J lost 1 base, and 11 bases stayed unmatched. CDR1 and CDR2 (germline): SGHTA, FQGNSA. CDR3: CASRRTGPGGQETQYF. Written as DNA, the CDR3 is TGTGCCAGCAGACGTACTGGGCCGGGGGGCCAAGAGACCCAGTACTTC.

This clone occurred once. The gene calls are TRBV5-1 and TRBJ2-2; possible D gene TRBD1, 5 bases. Per germline, CDR1 SGHRS and CDR2 YFSETQ. This CDR3 contains 14 residues. V lost 2 bases and J 6 bases, leaving 11 bases between the germline ends. CDR3 amino acids: CASSLGHGPGELFF. CDR3 DNA sequence: TGCGCCAGCAGCTTAGGACACGGGCCCGGGGAGCTGTTTTTT.

The V and J genes are TRBV5-1 and TRBJ2-7, with a weak D call TRBD1 (5 bases). V gave up 1 base and J gave up 1 base, with 18 bases separating them. The germline V gene has CDR1 SGHRS and CDR2 YFSETQ. The CDR3 spans 17 residues. The CDR3 spells CASSLTTLGVSSYEQYF. CDR3 DNA sequence: TGCGCCAGCAGCTTGACCACCCTAGGGGTTTCGTCCTACGAGCAGTACTTC.

V gene TRBV14 combines with J gene TRBJ1-3; D unclear. CDR1 SGHDN and CDR2 FVKESK come from the germline V gene. CDR3 length: 14 residues. With 1 base removed from V and 4 bases from J, the gap between germline ends came to 8 bases. CDR3 nucleotides: TGTGCCAGCAGCCAAGGGTTCGGGGGAAACACCATATATTTT. Its protein is CASSQGFGGNTIYF.

J is TRBJ2-3 and V is TRBV6-5; perhaps TRBD2 as D (5 bases). V was shortened by 8 bases and J by 4 bases, with 16 bases between the two germline ends. Germline V CDR1 and CDR2: MNHEY, SVGAGI. The CDR3 consists of 14 residues. In DNA form, the CDR3 reads TGTGCCAGCTGGAAAGCGGTCAGTGCAGATACGCAGTATTTT. Protein sequence: CASWKAVSADTQYF.

CDR3 in DNA: TGTGCCAGTAGGACTTACAGGGGTGTCCACAATGAGCAGTTCTTC. It translates to CASRTYRGVHNEQFF. The rearrangement uses TRBV19 and TRBJ2-1, with TRBD1 matching 7 bases. The V and J ends lost 6 bases and 5 bases, in that order; junction bases with no gene match: 10. Germline CDR1 LNHDA, CDR2 SQIVND (reference sequence). The CDR3 is 15 residues long. Complete variable domain (other parts from reference TRBV19 and TRBJ2-1): DGGITQSPKYLFRKEGQNVTLSCEQNLNHDAMYWYRQDPGQGLRLIYYSQIVNDFQKGDIAEGYSVSREKKESFPLTVTSAQKNPTAFYLCASRTYRGVHNEQFFGPGTRLTVL.

A single count supports this clone. This chain connects TRBV7-3 to TRBJ2-3; the match to TRBD2 covers 15 bases. The CDR3 has 16 amino acids. Germline trimming cut 4 bases from V and 8 bases from J; bases unmatched to any gene: 7. Germline V gives CDR1 SGHTA, CDR2 FQGTGA. DNA for the CDR3: TGTGCCAGCAGCTCTCGGACTAGCGGGGGGGCAGGTACGCAGTATTTT. This gives the protein CASSSRTSGGAGTQYF. The variable domain in full, with the rest retrieved from reference TRBV7-3 and TRBJ2-3, is GAGVSQTPSNKVTEKGKYVELRCDPISGHTALYWYRQSLGQGPEFLIYFQGTGAADDSGLPNDRFFAVRPEGSVSTLKIQRTERGDSAVYLCASSSRTSGGAGTQYFGPGTRLTVL.

V is TRBV4-1 and J is TRBJ1-5, with 7 bases lining up with TRBD1. Germline V CDR1 and CDR2: MGHRA, YSYEKL. This CDR3 has 15 amino acids. The V gene end was trimmed by 1 base and the J gene end by 5 bases; junction bases not matched to a gene: 5. CDR3 DNA sequence: TGCGCCAGCAGCCAAGTAGGGGGCCCGGATCAGCCCCAGCATTTT. Translating it yields CASSQVGGPDQPQHF.

The gene calls are TRBV20-1 and TRBJ2-5; D not certain. The CDR3 sequence is 10 residues long. Germline lookup yields CDR1 DFQATT and CDR2 SNEGSKA (reference sequence). The V end was cut by 3 bases, the J end by 7 bases, with 6 bases between. The CDR3 bases are TGCAGTGCTAGCGGTGCGACCCAGTACTTC. This sequence encodes CSASGATQYF.

The rearrangement joins TRBV15 to TRBJ1-1, with D hard to call. The CDR3 has 14 amino acids. V dropped 0 bases and J dropped 3 bases, with 8 bases sitting between them. CDR1 is LNHNV and CDR2 is YYDKDF in the germline V gene (reference sequence). The CDR3 reads CATSRDLRYTEAFF. CDR3 in DNA: TGTGCCACCAGCAGAGATCTCAGATACACTGAAGCTTTCTTT.